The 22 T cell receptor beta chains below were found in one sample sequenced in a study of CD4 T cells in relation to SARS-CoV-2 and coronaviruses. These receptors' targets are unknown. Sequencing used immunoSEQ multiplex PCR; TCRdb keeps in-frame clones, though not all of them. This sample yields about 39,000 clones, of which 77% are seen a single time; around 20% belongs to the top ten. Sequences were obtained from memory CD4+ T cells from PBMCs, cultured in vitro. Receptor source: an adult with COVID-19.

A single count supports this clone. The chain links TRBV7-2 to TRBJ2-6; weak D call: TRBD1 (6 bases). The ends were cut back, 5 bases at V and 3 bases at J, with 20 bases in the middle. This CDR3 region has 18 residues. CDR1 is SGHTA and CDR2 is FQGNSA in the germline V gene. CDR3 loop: CASSKPGQVGFGANVLTF. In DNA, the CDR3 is TGTGCCAGCAGCAAACCGGGACAAGTAGGATTTGGGGCCAACGTCCTGACTTTC.

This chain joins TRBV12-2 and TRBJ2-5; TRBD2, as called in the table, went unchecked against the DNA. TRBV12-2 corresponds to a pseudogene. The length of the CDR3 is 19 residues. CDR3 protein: CASRLAVYAGGPCWETQYF. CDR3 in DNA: TGTGCAAGTCGCTTAGCGGTGTATGCGGGAGGCCCATGCTGGGAGACCCAGTACTTC.

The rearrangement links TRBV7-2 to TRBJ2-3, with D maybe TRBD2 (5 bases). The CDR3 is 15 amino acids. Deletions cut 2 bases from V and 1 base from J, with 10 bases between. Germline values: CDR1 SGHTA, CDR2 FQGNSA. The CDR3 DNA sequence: TGTGCCAGCAGCTTATTTAGCGTGGGCACAGATACGCAGTATTTT. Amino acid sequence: CASSLFSVGTDTQYF.

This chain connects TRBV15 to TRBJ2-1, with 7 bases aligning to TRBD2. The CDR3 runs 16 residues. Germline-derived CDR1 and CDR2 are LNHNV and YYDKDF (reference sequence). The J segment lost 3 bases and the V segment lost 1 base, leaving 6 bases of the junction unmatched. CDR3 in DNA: TGTGCCACCAGCAGAGGTGAGACTAGCAGCTACAATGAGCAGTTCTTC. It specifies CATSRGETSSYNEQFF. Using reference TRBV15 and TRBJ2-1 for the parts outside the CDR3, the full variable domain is DAMVIQNPRYQVTQFGKPVTLSCSQTLNHNVMYWYQQKSSQAPKLLFHYYDKDFNNEADTPDNFQSRRPNTSFCFLDIRSPGLGDTAMYLCATSRGETSSYNEQFFGPGTRLTVL.

The CDR3 sequence is CASSPRLAGNYNEQFF. Here the CDR3 DNA reads TGCGCCAGCAGCCCGCGACTAGCGGGAAACTACAATGAGCAGTTCTTC. The chain employs TRBV4-3 and TRBJ2-1, with 11 bases lining up with TRBD2. CDR3 size: 16 residues. Germline CDR1 is LGHNA and CDR2 is YSLEER. The trim removed 4 bases at V and 3 bases at J, leaving 5 bases unmatched.

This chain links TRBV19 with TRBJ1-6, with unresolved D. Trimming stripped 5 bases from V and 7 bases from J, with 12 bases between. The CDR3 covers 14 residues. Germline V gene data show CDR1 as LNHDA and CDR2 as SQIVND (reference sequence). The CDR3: CASSPRHGNSPLHF. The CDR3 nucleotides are TGTGCCAGTAGTCCTCGTCACGGAAATTCACCCCTCCACTTT.

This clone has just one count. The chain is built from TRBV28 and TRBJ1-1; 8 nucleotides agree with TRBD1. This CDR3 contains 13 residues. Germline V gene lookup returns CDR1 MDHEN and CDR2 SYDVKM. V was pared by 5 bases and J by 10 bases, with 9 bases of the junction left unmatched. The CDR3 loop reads CASSGSAGGPAFF. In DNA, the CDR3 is TGTGCCAGCAGTGGTTCCGCAGGGGGCCCAGCTTTCTTT. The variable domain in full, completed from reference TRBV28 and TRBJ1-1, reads DVKVTQSSRYLVKRTGEKVFLECVQDMDHENMFWYRQDPGLGLRLIYFSYDVKMKEKGDIPEGYSVSREKKERFSLILESASTNQTSMYLCASSGSAGGPAFFGQGTRLTVV.

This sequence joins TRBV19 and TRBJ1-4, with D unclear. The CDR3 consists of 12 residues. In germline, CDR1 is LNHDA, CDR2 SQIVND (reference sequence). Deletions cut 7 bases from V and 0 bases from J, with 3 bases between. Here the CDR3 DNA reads TGTGCCAGTACTGCAACTAATGAAAAACTGTTTTTT. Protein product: CASTATNEKLFF.

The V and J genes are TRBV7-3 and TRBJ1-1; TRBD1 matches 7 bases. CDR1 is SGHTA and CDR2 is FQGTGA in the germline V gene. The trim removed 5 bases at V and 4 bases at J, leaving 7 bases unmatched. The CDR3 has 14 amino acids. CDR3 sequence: CASSPTGSVTEAFF. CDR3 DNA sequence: TGTGCCAGCAGCCCGACAGGGTCGGTCACTGAAGCTTTCTTT.

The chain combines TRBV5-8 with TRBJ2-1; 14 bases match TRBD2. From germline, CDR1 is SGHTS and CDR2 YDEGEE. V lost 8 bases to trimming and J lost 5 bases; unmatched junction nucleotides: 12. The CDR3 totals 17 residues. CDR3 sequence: CASPTAWGLAGDNEQFF. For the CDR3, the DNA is TGTGCCAGTCCGACAGCATGGGGACTAGCGGGAGACAATGAGCAGTTCTTC.

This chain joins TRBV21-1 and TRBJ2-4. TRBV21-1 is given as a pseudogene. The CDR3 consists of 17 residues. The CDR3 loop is CASSNSLQGGDPNIQYF. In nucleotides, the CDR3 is TGTGCCAGCAGCAACTCCCTGCAGGGGGGGGATCCCAACATTCAGTACTTC.

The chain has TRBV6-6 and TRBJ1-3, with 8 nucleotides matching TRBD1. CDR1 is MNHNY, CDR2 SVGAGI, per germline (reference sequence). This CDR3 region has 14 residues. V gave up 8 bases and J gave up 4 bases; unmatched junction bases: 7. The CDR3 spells CASSQGQGGNTIYF. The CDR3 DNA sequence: TGTGCCAGCTCCCAAGGACAGGGAGGAAACACCATATATTTT.

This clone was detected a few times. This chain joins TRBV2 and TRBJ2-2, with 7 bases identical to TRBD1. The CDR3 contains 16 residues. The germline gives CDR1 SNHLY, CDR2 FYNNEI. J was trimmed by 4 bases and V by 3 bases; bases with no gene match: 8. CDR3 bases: TGTGCCAGCAGTGACAGGGGGTGGGCGAGCACCGGGGAGCTGTTTTTT. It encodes CASSDRGWASTGELFF.

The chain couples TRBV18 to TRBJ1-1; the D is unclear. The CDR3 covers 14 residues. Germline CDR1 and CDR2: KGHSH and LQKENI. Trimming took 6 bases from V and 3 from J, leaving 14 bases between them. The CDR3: CASSREHRDTEAFF. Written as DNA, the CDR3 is TGTGCCAGCTCGCGTGAACACCGGGACACTGAAGCTTTCTTT. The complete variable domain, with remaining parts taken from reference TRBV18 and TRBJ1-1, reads NAGVMQNPRHLVRRRGQEARLRCSPMKGHSHVYWYRQLPEEGLKFMVYLQKENIIDESGMPKERFSAEFPKEGPSILRIQQVVRGDSAAYFCASSREHRDTEAFFGQGTRLTVV.

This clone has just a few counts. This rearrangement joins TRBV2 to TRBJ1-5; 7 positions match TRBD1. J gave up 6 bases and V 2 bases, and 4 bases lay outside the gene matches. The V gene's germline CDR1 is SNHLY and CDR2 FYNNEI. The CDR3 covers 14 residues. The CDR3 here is CASSEIQGGQPQHF. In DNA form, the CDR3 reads TGTGCCAGCAGTGAAATCCAGGGGGGTCAGCCCCAGCATTTT.

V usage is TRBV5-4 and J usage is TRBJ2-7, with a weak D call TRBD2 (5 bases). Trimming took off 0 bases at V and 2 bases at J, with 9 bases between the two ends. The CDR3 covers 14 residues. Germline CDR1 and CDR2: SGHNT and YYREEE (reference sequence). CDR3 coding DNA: TGTGCCAGCAGCTTGGGAGGGCCGACCTACGAGCAGTACTTC. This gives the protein CASSLGGPTYEQYF.

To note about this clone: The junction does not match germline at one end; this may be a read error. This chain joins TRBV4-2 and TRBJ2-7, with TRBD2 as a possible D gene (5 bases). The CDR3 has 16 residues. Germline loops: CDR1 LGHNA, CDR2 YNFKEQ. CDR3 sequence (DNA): TGTGCCAGCAGCCAAGATTGGGTGCAGGACTCCAACGAGCAGTACTTC. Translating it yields CASSQDWVQDSNEQYF.

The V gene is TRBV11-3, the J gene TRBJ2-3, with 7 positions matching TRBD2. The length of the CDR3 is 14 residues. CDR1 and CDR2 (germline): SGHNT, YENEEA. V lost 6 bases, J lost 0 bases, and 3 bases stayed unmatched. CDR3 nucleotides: TGTGCCAGCAGTCCCGGGGGGAGCACAGATACGCAGTATTTT. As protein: CASSPGGSTDTQYF.

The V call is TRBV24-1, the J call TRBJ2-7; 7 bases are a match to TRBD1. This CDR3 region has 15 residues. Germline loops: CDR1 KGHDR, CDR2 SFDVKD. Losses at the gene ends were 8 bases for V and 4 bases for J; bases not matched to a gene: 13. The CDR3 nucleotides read TGTGCCACCAAGAGGGGAGACAGGGTCGCTTACGAGCAGTACTTC. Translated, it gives CATKRGDRVAYEQYF.

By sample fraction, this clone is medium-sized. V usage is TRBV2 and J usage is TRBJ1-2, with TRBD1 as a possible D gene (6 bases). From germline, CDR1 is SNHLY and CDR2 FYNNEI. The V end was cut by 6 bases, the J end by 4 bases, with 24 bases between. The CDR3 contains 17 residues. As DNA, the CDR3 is TGTGCCAGCAGAAGTCCTGGGGTCAGGGGCGAAAGCTATGGCTACACCTTC. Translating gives CASRSPGVRGESYGYTF. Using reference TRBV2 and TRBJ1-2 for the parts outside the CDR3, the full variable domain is EPEVTQTPSHQVTQMGQEVILRCVPISNHLYFYWYRQILGQKVEFLVSFYNNEISEKSEIFDDQFSVERPDGSNFTLKIRSTKLEDSAMYFCASRSPGVRGESYGYTFGSGTRLTVV.

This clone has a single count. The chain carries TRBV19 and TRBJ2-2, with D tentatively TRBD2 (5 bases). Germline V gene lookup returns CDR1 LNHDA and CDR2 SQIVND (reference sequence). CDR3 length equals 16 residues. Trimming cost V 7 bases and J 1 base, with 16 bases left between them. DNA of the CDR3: TGTGCCAGTAATGGACGAGGAGGAATGAACACCGGGGAGCTGTTTTTT. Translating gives CASNGRGGMNTGELFF.

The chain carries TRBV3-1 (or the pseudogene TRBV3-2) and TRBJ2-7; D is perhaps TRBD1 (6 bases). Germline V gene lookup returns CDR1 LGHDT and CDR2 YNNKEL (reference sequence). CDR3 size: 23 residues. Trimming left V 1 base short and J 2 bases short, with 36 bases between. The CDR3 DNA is TGTGCCAGCAGCCAAGTGGGGACATGGGCCCCCGGGGCAGTGTCTAGGAGGCCCTACGAGCAGTACTTC. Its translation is CASSQVGTWAPGAVSRRPYEQYF.